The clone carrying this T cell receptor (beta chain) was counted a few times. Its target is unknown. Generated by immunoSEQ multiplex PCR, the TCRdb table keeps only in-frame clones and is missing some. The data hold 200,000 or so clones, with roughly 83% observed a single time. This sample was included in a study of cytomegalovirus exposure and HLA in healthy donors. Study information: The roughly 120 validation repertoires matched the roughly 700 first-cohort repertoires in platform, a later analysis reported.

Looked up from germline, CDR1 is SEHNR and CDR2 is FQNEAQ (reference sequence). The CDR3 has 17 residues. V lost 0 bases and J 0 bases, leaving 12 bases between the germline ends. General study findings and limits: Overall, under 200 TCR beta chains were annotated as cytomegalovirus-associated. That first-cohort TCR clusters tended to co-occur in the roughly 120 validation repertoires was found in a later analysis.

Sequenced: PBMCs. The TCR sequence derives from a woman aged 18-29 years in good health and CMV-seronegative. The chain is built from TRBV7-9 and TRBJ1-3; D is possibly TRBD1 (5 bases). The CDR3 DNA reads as TGTGCCAGCAGCTTAGCTGTAGACAGTGTCTCTGGAAACACCATATATTTT. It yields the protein CASSLAVDSVSGNTIYF.